Presented here are 5 T cell receptor beta chains from one specimen sequenced in a study of tissue T cells after allogeneic stem cell transplantation. The protocol was immunoSEQ multiplex PCR, while the TCRdb copy is restricted to in-frame clones and leaves out a portion. This table has about 7,400 clones, around 50% appearing once. This sample's time point: mouse harvest day 7 after allogeneic transplant. The graft held 10^6 splenic CD5+ T cells and 10^7 T-cell-depleted bone marrow cells. The specimen sequenced was gut tissue. These receptors all stem from a female BALB/c mouse given C57BL/6 T cells with graft-versus-host disease after an allogeneic hematopoietic cell transplant.

This clone was observed a single time. Germline and genes: mouse. The CDR3 is cut off 1 residue early in the read; its end comes from the germline J gene. The chain has TRBV26 and TRBJ1-3; unclear D gene. V was trimmed by 5 bases and J by 0 bases, leaving 8 bases between them. CDR3 length: 14 residues. Looked up from germline, CDR1 is KGHPV and CDR2 is FQNQEV (reference sequence). The part of the CDR3 DNA that was read is TGTGCCAGCAGTTCCCAATATTCTGGAAATACGCTCTAT. Translation gives CASSSQYSGNTLY. The entire CDR3 sequence reads CASSSQYSGNTLYF.

Details on this clone: Gene labels here are mouse ones. The CDR3 end lies 1 residue beyond the end of the read and is filled in from the germline J gene. This chain links TRBV3 with TRBJ2-3; 8 nucleotides line up with TRBD1. V dropped 6 bases and J dropped 0; count of bases not matched to a gene: 5. Germline V gene data show CDR1 as SNHLY and CDR2 as FYNGKV (reference sequence). CDR3 size: 15 residues. The CDR3 bases that were read are TGTGCCAGCAGTCGACAGGGGAAGAGTGCAGAAACGCTGTAT. It translates to CASSRQGKSAETLY. The complete CDR3 reads CASSRQGKSAETLYF.

Turning to this clone: Here the gene names and germline are mouse. The CDR3 bases that were read are TGTGCAAGCAGCTTAGGGGACTGGGGGTATGAACAGTAC. Translation gives CASSLGDWGYEQY. In full, the CDR3 is CASSLGDWGYEQYF. The chain joins TRBV16 to TRBJ2-7; 11 bases are shared with TRBD2. The CDR3 end is not reached by the read, which stops 1 residue before it; the germline J gene fills it in. Germline CDR1 SGHSA, CDR2 FRNQAP. This CDR3 has 14 amino acids. V gave up 1 base and J gave up 4 bases; unmatched junction bases: 0.

This clone was counted a few times. Gene names follow the mouse nomenclature. The CDR3 extends 1 residue past the end of the read, so its final part is completed from the germline J gene. V is TRBV12-1 and J is TRBJ1-3; D not certain. Germline values: CDR1 SGHSN, CDR2 HYEKVE. V lost 2 bases and J 0 bases, leaving 7 bases between the germline ends. The CDR3 has 14 residues. Incomplete CDR3 DNA: TGTGCCAGCTCTCCGGGAATTTCTGGAAATACGCTCTAT. It is translated as CASSPGISGNTLY. From start to end, the CDR3 is CASSPGISGNTLYF.

About this clone: Gene names and germline refer to mouse. The sequence runs out 1 residue before the end of the CDR3; the remainder is reconstructed from the germline J gene. The chain links TRBV31 to TRBJ2-1; TRBD2 agrees at 10 bases. This CDR3 spans 14 amino acids. CDR1 and CDR2 from the germline V gene are GKSSPN and SITVG. V shed 3 bases and J 4 bases; nucleotides not matched to a gene: 3. CDR3 region: CAWSSDWGYAEQFF. The DNA read from the CDR3 is TGTGCCTGGAGCTCGGACTGGGGGTATGCTGAGCAGTTC. Drawing the rest from reference TRBV31 and TRBJ2-1, the complete variable domain is AQTIHQWPVAEIKAVGSPLSLGCTIKGKSSPNLYWYWQATGGTLQQLFYSITVGQVESVVQLNLSASRPKDDQFILSTEKLLLSHSGFYLCAWSSDWGYAEQFFGPGTRLTVL.